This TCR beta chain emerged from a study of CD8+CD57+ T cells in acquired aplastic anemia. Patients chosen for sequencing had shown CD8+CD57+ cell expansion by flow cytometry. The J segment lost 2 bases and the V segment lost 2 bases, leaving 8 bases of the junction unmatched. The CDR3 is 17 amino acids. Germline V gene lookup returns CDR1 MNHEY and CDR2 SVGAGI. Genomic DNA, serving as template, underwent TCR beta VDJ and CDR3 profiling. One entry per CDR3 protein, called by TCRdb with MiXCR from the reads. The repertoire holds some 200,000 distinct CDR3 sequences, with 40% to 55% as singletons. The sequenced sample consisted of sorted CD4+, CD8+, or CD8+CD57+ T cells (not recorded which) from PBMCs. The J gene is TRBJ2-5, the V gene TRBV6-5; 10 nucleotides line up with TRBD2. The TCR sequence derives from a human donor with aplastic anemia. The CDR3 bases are TGTGCCAGCAGTTACCCCCAGTCTAGCGGGAGACAAGAGACCCAGTACTTC. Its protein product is CASSYPQSSGRQETQYF.